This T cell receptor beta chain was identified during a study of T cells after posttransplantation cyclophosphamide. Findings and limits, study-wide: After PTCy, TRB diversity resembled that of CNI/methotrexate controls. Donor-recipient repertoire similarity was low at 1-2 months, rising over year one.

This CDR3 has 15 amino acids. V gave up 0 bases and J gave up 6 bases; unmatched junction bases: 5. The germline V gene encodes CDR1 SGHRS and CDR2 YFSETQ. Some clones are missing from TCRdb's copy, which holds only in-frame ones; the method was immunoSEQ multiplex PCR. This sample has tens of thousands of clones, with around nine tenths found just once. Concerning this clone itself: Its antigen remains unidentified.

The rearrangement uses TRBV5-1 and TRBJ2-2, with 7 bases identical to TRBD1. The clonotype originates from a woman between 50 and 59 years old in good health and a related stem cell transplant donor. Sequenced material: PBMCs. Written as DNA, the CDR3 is TGCGCCAGCAGCTTGGCGGGGCAGGGGGCCGGGGAGCTGTTTTTT. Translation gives CASSLAGQGAGELFF.